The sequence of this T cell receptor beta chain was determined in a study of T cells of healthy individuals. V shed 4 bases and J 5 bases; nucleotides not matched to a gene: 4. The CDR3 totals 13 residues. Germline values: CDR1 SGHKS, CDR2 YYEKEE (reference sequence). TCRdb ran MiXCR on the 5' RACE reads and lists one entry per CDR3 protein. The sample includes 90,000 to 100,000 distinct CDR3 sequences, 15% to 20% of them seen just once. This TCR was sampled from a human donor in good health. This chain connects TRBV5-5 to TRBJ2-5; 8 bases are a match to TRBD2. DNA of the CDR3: TGTGCCAGCAGCCCAATAGCGGGGGAGACCCAGTACTTC. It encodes CASSPIAGETQYF. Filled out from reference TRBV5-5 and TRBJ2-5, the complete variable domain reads DAGVTQSPTHLIKTRGQQVTLRCSPISGHKSVSWYQQVLGQGPQFIFQYYEKEERGRGNFPDRFSARQFPNYSSELNVNALLLGDSALYLCASSPIAGETQYFGPGTRLLVL.